Listed here are 16 T cell receptor beta chains from one sample, sequenced in a study of blood T cell repertoires in COVID-19. TCRdb keeps only in-frame clones here, not all; method: immunoSEQ multiplex PCR. The sample includes about 180,000 clones, 80% seen only once; the top ten take approximately 6.2%. Sequenced: peripheral blood. These receptors all stem from a man between 65 and 79 years old with active or convalescent COVID-19.

The chain recombines TRBV6-5 with TRBJ2-7; D perhaps matches TRBD2 (5 bases). V shed 10 bases and J shed 2 bases, with 18 bases lying between them. There are 14 residues in the CDR3. Germline CDR1 MNHEY, CDR2 SVGAGI. The CDR3 bases are TGTGCCACCTTTCTAGCAGAAGGAGCCTACGAGCAGTACTTC. Protein: CATFLAEGAYEQYF.

The J gene is TRBJ1-5, the V gene TRBV5-1; D ambiguous. Trimming removed 4 bases at V and 4 bases at J, with 15 bases between. The CDR3 extends over 15 amino acids. The germline gives CDR1 SGHRS, CDR2 YFSETQ. The chain's CDR3 is CASSPDTGGNQPQHF. CDR3 sequence (DNA): TGCGCCAGCAGCCCAGACACCGGAGGGAATCAGCCCCAGCATTTT.

The gene calls are TRBV4-1 and TRBJ1-2; the match to TRBD1 covers 10 bases. V lost 0 bases and J lost 1; bases outside the gene matches: 2. The germline V gene encodes CDR1 MGHRA and CDR2 YSYEKL. The CDR3 covers 16 residues. The CDR3, as DNA: TGCGCCAGCAGCCAAGAGGGGACAGGGGTTAACTATGGCTACACCTTC. Amino acid sequence: CASSQEGTGVNYGYTF.

The CDR3 DNA is TGCGCCAGCAGCTTGGGGACTAGCGGGGGGAAAGGGCAGTTCTTC. This sequence encodes CASSLGTSGGKGQFF. V usage is TRBV5-1 and J usage is TRBJ2-1; 14 positions agree with TRBD2. This CDR3 spans 15 amino acids. Looked up from germline, CDR1 is SGHRS and CDR2 is YFSETQ. V shed 0 bases, J shed 12 bases, and the junction held 5 bases outside the gene matches.

The V and J genes are TRBV5-6 and TRBJ1-3; the match to TRBD1 covers 7 bases. The CDR3 sequence is 14 residues long. Germline CDR1 and CDR2: SGHDT and YYEEEE. The J segment lost 4 bases and the V segment lost 0 bases, leaving 1 base of the junction unmatched. The chain's CDR3 is CASSLGQGGNTIYF. CDR3 nucleotide sequence: TGTGCCAGCAGCTTGGGACAGGGAGGAAACACCATATATTTT.

The chain carries TRBV7-2 and TRBJ1-3; a possible D gene is TRBD1 (5 bases). CDR3 length equals 14 residues. The V end lost 5 bases, the J end lost 4 bases, and 12 bases lay between the germline ends. Germline assignment: CDR1 SGHTA and CDR2 FQGNSA. The CDR3 protein is CASSPGAGGNTIYF. The CDR3, as DNA: TGTGCCAGCAGCCCAGGAGCAGGGGGAAACACCATATATTTT. Combining the CDR3 with reference TRBV7-2 and TRBJ1-3 gives the whole variable domain GAGVSQSPSNKVTEKGKDVELRCDPISGHTALYWYRQSLGQGLEFLIYFQGNSAPDKSGLPSDRFSAERTGGSVSTLTIQRTQQEDSAVYLCASSPGAGGNTIYFGEGSWLTVV.

J is TRBJ2-6 and V is TRBV15; 7 positions agree with TRBD2. The germline V gene encodes CDR1 LNHNV and CDR2 YYDKDF (reference sequence). V shed 1 base and J 0 bases; nucleotides not matched to a gene: 6. This CDR3 spans 18 amino acids. CDR3 residues: CATSRGGGRSSGANVLTF. CDR3 coding DNA: TGTGCCACCAGCAGAGGGGGGGGACGGAGCTCTGGGGCCAACGTCCTGACTTTC.

The chain carries TRBV5-1 and TRBJ1-1; D unclear. Between the trimmed V and J ends, which lost 4 bases and 0 bases, there was a span of 10 bases. CDR1 SGHRS and CDR2 YFSETQ come from the germline V gene. The CDR3 consists of 14 residues. CDR3 in DNA: TGCGCCAGCAGCACGGACGGGATGAACACTGAAGCTTTCTTT. It specifies CASSTDGMNTEAFF.

The genes are TRBV19 and TRBJ1-1; D may be TRBD1 (5 bases). Germline V gives CDR1 LNHDA, CDR2 SQIVND (reference sequence). The V and J ends lost 7 bases and 6 bases respectively, with 15 bases between them. The CDR3 loop spans 13 amino acids. CDR3 DNA sequence: TGTGCCAGTACCTGGAGGGGTCAGCCTGAAGCTTTCTTT. This encodes CASTWRGQPEAFF.

The J gene is TRBJ2-4, the V gene TRBV28; D is unresolved. Germline CDR1 is MDHEN and CDR2 is SYDVKM. The CDR3 is 15 amino acids. V shed 4 bases and J shed 0 bases, with 10 bases lying between them. The CDR3 DNA sequence: TGTGCCAGCAGTTCCCCCCAGGTAGCCAAAAACATTCAGTACTTC. It translates to CASSSPQVAKNIQYF.

The gene calls are TRBV6-5 and TRBJ1-2; 7 bases line up with TRBD1. The junction had 10 bases not matched to a gene; V was cut back by 8 bases and J by 4 bases. The CDR3 is made up of 14 amino acids. Per germline, CDR1 MNHEY and CDR2 SVGAGI. In DNA, the CDR3 is TGTGCCAGCTCGGGACAGCCAGAGCCCTATGGCTACACCTTC. Its protein product is CASSGQPEPYGYTF.

The chain combines TRBV6-5 with TRBJ1-5; 7 bases match TRBD1. The CDR3 length is 15 residues. V shed 7 bases, J shed 1 base, and the junction held 7 bases outside the gene matches. Germline V lookup: CDR1 MNHEY, CDR2 SVGAGI. The CDR3 sequence: CASKGQRASNQPQHF. CDR3 bases: TGTGCCAGCAAGGGACAGAGGGCGAGCAATCAGCCCCAGCATTTT.

V and J are TRBV12-3 or TRBV12-4 and TRBJ1-2; D remains ambiguous. Trimming pared 2 bases from V and 8 bases from J, leaving 12 bases between. The CDR3 has 13 residues. The CDR3 DNA follows: TGTGCCAGCAGTTTAAGCCCCCGAAACGGCTACACCTTC. Translation: CASSLSPRNGYTF.

The rearrangement joins TRBV5-1 to TRBJ2-3; TRBD1 matches at 12 bases. Trimming cost V 4 bases and J 6 bases; bases outside gene matches: 9. Germline V gives CDR1 SGHRS, CDR2 YFSETQ. CDR3 length: 16 amino acids. CDR3 nucleotides: TGCGCCAGCAGCGCCCTCGGGACAGGGGGCTATGATACGCAGTATTTT. Its translation is CASSALGTGGYDTQYF.

The gene calls are TRBV16 and TRBJ1-2; D is perhaps TRBD1 (6 bases). Per germline, CDR1 KGHSY and CDR2 FQNENV. The CDR3 runs 13 residues. The germline V and J ends were trimmed by 4 bases and 5 bases, with 11 bases remaining between them. CDR3 in DNA: TGTGCCAGCAGCCTCCTGACAGGTTATGGCTACACCTTC. Translation: CASSLLTGYGYTF.

The J gene is TRBJ2-5, the V gene TRBV5-1; perhaps TRBD1 as D (6 bases). V was trimmed by 0 bases and J by 1 base, leaving 13 bases between them. CDR3 size: 16 residues. In germline, CDR1 is SGHRS, CDR2 YFSETQ. CDR3: CASSLGATGSQETQYF. DNA for the CDR3: TGCGCCAGCAGCTTGGGGGCGACAGGTAGCCAAGAGACCCAGTACTTC.